The clone carrying this T cell receptor beta chain was counted a few times. One end of the junction does not line up with germline, which may come from a read error. The data derive from a study of blood T cells in healthy people across ages. A second PCR of about 7 to 11 cycles used a sample-barcoded 5' primer and a J-beta primer mix. TCRdb reprocessed the 5' RACE reads with MiXCR, giving one entry per CDR3 protein. The sample records 750,000 to 950,000 distinct CDR3 sequences, almost 30% being singletons. Germline assignment: CDR1 SGHTA and CDR2 FQGNSA. This CDR3 contains 15 residues. These data also formed part of another study, on T cells of mothers and their children. That source reports: The M1S primer of the second PCR added sample barcodes and 2-4 random nucleotides. With unrelated pairs as the comparison, related mother-child pairs had a slightly higher overlap that was not significant.

The source is a woman aged 35 to 49 in good health. The V call is TRBV7-2, the J call TRBJ2-7; D is unclear. The specimen was blood. DNA of the CDR3: TGTGCCAGCAGCCTCCAGTCGACGGCCTCCTACGGGCAGTACTTC. Its translation: CASSLQSTASYGQYF.